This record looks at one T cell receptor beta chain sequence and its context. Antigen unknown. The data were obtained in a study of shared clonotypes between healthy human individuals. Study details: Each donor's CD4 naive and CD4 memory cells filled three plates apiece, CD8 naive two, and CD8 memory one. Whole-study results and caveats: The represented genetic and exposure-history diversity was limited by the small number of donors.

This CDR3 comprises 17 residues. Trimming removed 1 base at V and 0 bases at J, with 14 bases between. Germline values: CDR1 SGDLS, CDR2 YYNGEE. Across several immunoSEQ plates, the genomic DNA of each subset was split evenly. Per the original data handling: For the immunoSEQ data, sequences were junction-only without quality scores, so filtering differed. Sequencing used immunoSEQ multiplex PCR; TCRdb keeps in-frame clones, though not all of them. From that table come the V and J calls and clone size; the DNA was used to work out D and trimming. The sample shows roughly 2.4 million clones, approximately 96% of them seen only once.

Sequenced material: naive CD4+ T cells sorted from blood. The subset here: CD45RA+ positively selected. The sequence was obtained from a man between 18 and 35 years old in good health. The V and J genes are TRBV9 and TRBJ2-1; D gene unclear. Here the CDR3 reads CASSVSQLGSSYNEQFF. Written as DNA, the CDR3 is TGTGCCAGCAGCGTATCCCAGCTTGGTAGCTCCTACAATGAGCAGTTCTTC.